A single sample gave rise to the 4 T cell receptor beta chains below, sequenced in a study of cytomegalovirus exposure and HLA in healthy donors (dated by TCRdb to about 2017). The library was generated by the immunoSEQ multiplex PCR assay. TCRdb provides this immuneACCESS table in a form limited to in-frame rearrangements. Some clones are lacking; in checked studies, under half of them reflect an unresolved V gene, and why the rest are absent is not known. The sample table records roughly 140,000 clones; approximately 91% of these occur just once. The top ten hold about 0.65% of the sample. What was sequenced was PBMCs. The source of these receptors is a man between 18 and 35 years old in good health and CMV-seronegative.

This clone has a handful of counts. The chain couples TRBV10-3 to TRBJ1-2, with a weak D call TRBD1 (6 bases). The V gene's germline CDR1 is ENHRY and CDR2 SYGVKD. V was pared by 7 bases and J by 2 bases, with 11 bases between. The CDR3 covers 13 residues. The CDR3 nucleotides are TGTGCCATCACCCCGACAGGAAACTATGGCTACACCTTC. Translation: CAITPTGNYGYTF.

The genes are TRBV6-1 and TRBJ1-1, with 8 bases matching TRBD1. The CDR3 runs 15 residues. Trimming took 6 bases from V and 1 from J; bases not matched to a gene: 7. Germline CDR1 is MNHNS and CDR2 is SASEGT. The CDR3 DNA sequence: TGTGCCAGCAGGGACCCGGGACAGGAGAACACTGAAGCTTTCTTT. Translation: CASRDPGQENTEAFF.

The chain couples TRBV7-9 to TRBJ2-1; no firm D call. V was clipped by 1 base and J by 4 bases, with 2 bases between them. The V gene's germline CDR1 is SEHNR and CDR2 FQNEAQ (reference sequence). CDR3 size: 12 residues. This CDR3 is CASSLVYNEQFF. CDR3 nucleotide sequence: TGTGCCAGCAGCTTAGTATACAATGAGCAGTTCTTC.

In this sample, this clone turned up once. V is TRBV9 and J is TRBJ2-2, with 11 bases that match TRBD2. This CDR3 spans 16 amino acids. CDR1 is SGDLS and CDR2 is YYNGEE in the germline V gene. Trimming at V came to 2 bases and at J to 3 bases, leaving 3 bases not matched to a gene. The CDR3 here is CASSVLAGGHTGELFF. The CDR3 bases are TGTGCCAGCAGCGTGCTAGCGGGAGGACACACCGGGGAGCTGTTTTTT.